This T cell receptor (beta chain) stems from a study of T cell responses to AZD1222 COVID-19 vaccine. The ends were cut back, 6 bases at V and 4 bases at J, with 19 bases in the middle. Germline CDR1 is MNHEY and CDR2 is SVGEGT. The length of the CDR3 is 15 residues. Produced via immunoSEQ multiplex PCR; TCRdb's table is partial and in-frame only. The sample lists about 110,000 clones, over 75% seen once, with about 1.2% in the top ten. The sample here was peripheral blood, taken on day 0 of AZD1222 vaccination. This receptor was obtained from an adult in good health. The gene calls are TRBV6-2 or TRBV6-3 and TRBJ2-7; D is perhaps TRBD1 (5 bases). The CDR3: CASSETTESVYEQYF. The CDR3 DNA is TGTGCCAGCAGCGAAACGACAGAATCTGTTTACGAGCAGTACTTC.